This T cell receptor (beta chain) was obtained from a study of T cell repertoires in cytomegalovirus infection (dated by TCRdb to between 2019 and 2020). Concerning the study at large: Recently identified HLA-C-restricted CMV epitopes, whose presentation resists viral immunomodulation, were targeted by peptide stimulations together with well-studied HLA-B-restricted epitopes. Donor HLA type was relevant to the analysis, as public TCR beta signatures indicated carriage of CMV infection together with the matching HLA type.

Instrument on record: Illumina HiSeq 1500. TCRdb reran the public reads through fastp at Q25 and MiXCR, keeping productive beta chains. Every distinct CDR3 protein forms one entry, paired with its most common genes and DNA. The sample has 650,000 to 900,000 distinct CDR3 sequences on record, 32% of them singletons. The leading ten clones occupy around 12% of the sample. Points the paper makes about the study in general: In both this cohort and an independent roughly 350-donor cohort, the cumulative frequency of public TCR beta family members distinguished carriers of CMV infection plus the relevant HLA type. In the ex vivo response, HLA-C-restricted CMV-specific TCR beta clonotypes were dominant, and in two of eight donors the single most frequent clonotype came from this HLA-C-restricted group.

Turning to this clonotype: Its antigen has not been determined. One base away there is no much larger clone; base qualities are not given.

The trim is 3 bases for V and 3 bases for J, with a gap of 17 bases between the germline ends. CDR1 and CDR2 were assigned from the germline V gene as MNHNS and SASEGT. Inclusive of the bounding cysteine and phenylalanine, the CDR3 is 16 residues long. Solely the CDR3 DNA is kept, with 48 bases framed from the first base. The treatment or condition label on this specimen signifies: in vitro stimulation with specific CMV peptide epitopes to enrich CMV-specific T cells. The TCR sequence derives from a human donor in good health (CMV status not recorded). Some clones in this sample may be carry-over from other donors' samples. The source was cultured CD8+ T cells from PBMCs, collected from culture after CMV antigen stimulation. The sequence links TRBV6-1 to TRBJ1-2; TRBD1 is a possible D gene, resting on 6 matching bases. For the CDR3, the sequence is CASSDPHGGVDYGYTF. The DNA is as follows: TGTGCCAGCAGTGACCCCCACGGGGGCGTCGACTATGGCTACACCTTC.